The rows below give T cell receptor beta chains drawn from one sample of a study of cytomegalovirus exposure and HLA in healthy donors. Sequencing used immunoSEQ multiplex PCR; TCRdb keeps in-frame clones, though not all of them. The repertoire holds about 190,000 clones, with more than 65% as singletons. The sequencing input was PBMCs. The origin of the receptors is a middle-aged man in good health and CMV-seronegative. CDR3s include the opening cysteine and the closing phenylalanine or tryptophan. D genes are given only for firm matches. Clone size is stated in some rows and not others, as once, few, many or a class when expanded.

V: TRBV9; D: -; J: TRBJ1-2; size: -; DNA: TGTGCCAGCAGCCCCGACAGGGGCTACACCTTC; CDR3: CASSPDRGYTF
V: TRBV29-1; D: -; J: TRBJ1-5; size: -; DNA: TGCAGCGTTGACAATAGCAATCAGCCCCAGCATTTT; CDR3: CSVDNSNQPQHF
V: TRBV30; D: -; J: TRBJ2-2; size: -; DNA: TGTGCCTGGGCGCGGGGAACCGGGGAGCTGTTTTTT; CDR3: CAWARGTGELFF
V: TRBV7-9; D: -; J: TRBJ1-4; size: -; DNA: TGTGCCAGCAGCTCGGCGACTGGCTCTAATGAAAAACTGTTTTTT; CDR3: CASSSATGSNEKLFF
V: TRBV18; D: TRBD1; J: TRBJ1-4; size: -; DNA: TGTGCCAGCTCACCGTCCCGGACAGGGAATGAAAAACTGTTTTTT; CDR3: CASSPSRTGNEKLFF
V: TRBV4-2; D: -; J: TRBJ2-3; size: -; DNA: TGTGCCAGCAGCCAACTTCCGGGGGGCCCCGCAGATACGCAGTATTTT; CDR3: CASSQLPGGPADTQYF
V: TRBV4-3; D: -; J: TRBJ1-5; size: -; DNA: TGCGCCAGCAGCCAGGTATATGCCGGGACCGGGGGATTCAATCAGCCCCAGCATTTT; CDR3: CASSQVYAGTGGFNQPQHF
V: TRBV11-2; D: -; J: TRBJ2-2; size: -; DNA: TGTGCCAGCTTAGGGGCAGCCAACACCGGGGAGCTGTTTTTT; CDR3: CASLGAANTGELFF
V: TRBV27; D: -; J: TRBJ1-1; size: once; DNA: TGTGCCAGCAGTGTTGCAGGGATTAACACTGAAGCTTTCTTT; CDR3: CASSVAGINTEAFF
V: TRBV10-3; D: -; J: TRBJ2-7; size: -; DNA: TGTGCCATCAATTCTCAGGGAACCGTTCACGAGCAGTACTTC; CDR3: CAINSQGTVHEQYF
V: TRBV2; D: TRBD1; J: TRBJ1-6; size: few; DNA: TGTGCCAGCAGGGGGACAGGTGATTCACCCCTCCACTTT; CDR3: CASRGTGDSPLHF
V: TRBV5-8; D: -; J: TRBJ1-1; size: -; DNA: TGTGCCAGCAGATTGGCAGGGATGGACACTGAAGCTTTCTTT; CDR3: CASRLAGMDTEAFF
V: TRBV5-1; D: TRBD1; J: TRBJ1-1; size: -; DNA: TGCGCCAGCAGACCCGAACAGACAGGGGTGAAGTCTGCGGAAGCTTTCTTT; CDR3: CASRPEQTGVKSAEAFF
V: TRBV11-2; D: TRBD1; J: TRBJ1-1; size: -; DNA: TGTGCCAGCAGCCGAAGGGAGACAGGGATAGAAGCTTTCTTT; CDR3: CASSRRETGIEAFF
V: TRBV29-1; D: -; J: TRBJ2-7; size: -; DNA: TGCAGCGTTGTGGGGAGCTCCTACGAGCAGTACTTC; CDR3: CSVVGSSYEQYF
V: TRBV5-4; D: TRBD2; J: TRBJ2-5; size: few; DNA: TGTGCCAGCAGCTTGGGGTGGGGGGGAGAATTCGTGACCCAGTACTTC; CDR3: CASSLGWGGEFVTQYF
V: TRBV10-2; D: TRBD1; J: TRBJ2-2; size: once; DNA: TGCGCCAGCAGTGTACAGGGGGCGCGAAGGACCGGGGAGCTGTTTTTT; CDR3: CASSVQGARRTGELFF
V: TRBV4-3; D: TRBD2; J: TRBJ2-2; size: -; DNA: TGCGCCAGCAGCCACTTTAGCGGGGGATACGGGGAGCTGTTTTTT; CDR3: CASSHFSGGYGELFF
V: TRBV25-1; D: -; J: TRBJ1-1; size: -; DNA: TGTGCCAGCTCCGGGATCCTGAACACTGAAGCTTTCTTT; CDR3: CASSGILNTEAFF
V: TRBV7-2; D: -; J: TRBJ1-1; size: -; DNA: TGTGCCAGCAGCTTAGGGGCGAACACTGAAGCTTTCTTT; CDR3: CASSLGANTEAFF
V: TRBV6-5; D: -; J: TRBJ2-7; size: -; DNA: TGTGCCAGCAGTTACTTCGGCTCGGGAAAGGTCTACGAGCAGTACTTC; CDR3: CASSYFGSGKVYEQYF
V: TRBV7-9; D: TRBD1; J: TRBJ1-4; size: -; DNA: TGTGCCAGCAGCCCCATAGGGACAGGGCTAGTTAATGAAAAACTGTTTTTT; CDR3: CASSPIGTGLVNEKLFF
V: TRBV5-1; D: TRBD1; J: TRBJ2-3; size: -; DNA: TGCGCCAGCAGCCCCCGACAGGGCTCAGATACGCAGTATTTT; CDR3: CASSPRQGSDTQYF
V: TRBV4-3; D: -; J: TRBJ1-1; size: -; DNA: TGCGCCAGCAGCCGAACAGTCTACGCTGAAGCTTTCTTT; CDR3: CASSRTVYAEAFF
V: TRBV4-1; D: -; J: TRBJ1-5; size: -; DNA: TGCGCCAGCAGCCAAGGGACAGTAGAAGATCAGCCCCAGCATTTT; CDR3: CASSQGTVEDQPQHF
V: TRBV7-8; D: -; J: TRBJ1-1; size: -; DNA: TGTGCCAGCAGCTCCCTTCCCGGGGGGTCCATGAACACTGAAGCTTTCTTT; CDR3: CASSSLPGGSMNTEAFF
V: TRBV19; D: TRBD2; J: TRBJ2-3; size: -; DNA: TGTGCCAGTAGGCGAGGGCAGGGAGGGACAGATACGCAGTATTTT; CDR3: CASRRGQGGTDTQYF
V: TRBV6-5; D: TRBD1; J: TRBJ2-3; size: -; DNA: TGTGCCAGCAGTTACGCACAGGGGTCAGATACGCAGTATTTT; CDR3: CASSYAQGSDTQYF
V: TRBV18; D: -; J: TRBJ1-5; size: -; DNA: TGTGCCAGCTCGCTAGATCACAATCAGCCCCAGCATTTT; CDR3: CASSLDHNQPQHF
V: TRBV5-4; D: -; J: TRBJ2-7; size: -; DNA: TGTGCCAGCAGCCTCGGGATATCACTCTCCTACGAGCAGTACTTC; CDR3: CASSLGISLSYEQYF
V: TRBV19; D: TRBD2; J: TRBJ2-5; size: -; DNA: TGTGCCAGTCGCGGGAGGCACCCATCGGGGGGGTACCAAGAGACCCAGTACTTC; CDR3: CASRGRHPSGGYQETQYF
V: TRBV29-1; D: -; J: TRBJ2-3; size: -; DNA: TGCAGCGTTGAAATTTTGGGGCCAAGCACAGATACGCAGTATTTT; CDR3: CSVEILGPSTDTQYF